A selection of T cell receptor beta chains follows, all from one sample in a study of spatial heterogeneity in lung cancer. TCRdb analysed the 5' RACE reads with MiXCR anew, one entry per CDR3 protein. The data show over 10,000 distinct CDR3 sequences, under 4% seen once. This specimen was lung tumor tissue, taken at surgery. These receptors originate from a male donor with early-stage non-small cell lung cancer. Both conserved end residues are part of each CDR3. The D gene is left open where the match is weak. For some rows the clone size is stated as once, few or many, or as a class when expanded; others skip it.

NA,TRBJ1-2,TRBV11-2,medium-sized,CASSRGGAHYGYTF,TGTGCCAGCAGCAGGGGGGGCGCACACTATGGCTACACCTTC
TRBD1,TRBJ2-5,TRBV5-1,many,CASGITGGRETQYF,TGCGCCAGCGGAATTACAGGGGGAAGAGAGACCCAGTACTTC
TRBD2,TRBJ2-2,TRBV7-8,many,CASSLKRRGRAIGTGELFF,TGTGCCAGCAGCTTAAAACGGCGCGGGAGGGCGATTGGAACCGGGGAGCTGTTTTTT
TRBD1,TRBJ2-3,TRBV20-1,many,CSASRGRGSTDTQYF,TGCAGTGCCTCCAGGGGGCGTGGGAGCACAGATACGCAGTATTTT
NA,TRBJ1-4,TRBV5-4,many,CASSFGAKDKREELFF,TGTGCCAGCAGCTTTGGAGCAAAGGACAAGAGAGAAGAACTGTTTTTT
NA,TRBJ2-7,TRBV6-1,NA,CASSFLFGTCDEQYF,TGTGCCAGCAGTTTCCTTTTCGGGACTTGCGACGAGCAGTACTTC
NA,TRBJ1-5,TRBV5-1,many,CASSFGSNQPQHF,TGCGCCAGCAGCTTCGGCAGCAATCAGCCCCAGCATTTT
NA,TRBJ1-1,TRBV5-1,many,CASSLPANPNTEAFF,TGCGCCAGCAGCCTCCCGGCTAACCCAAACACTGAAGCTTTCTTT
TRBD2,TRBJ2-5,TRBV19,many,CAMGGLAGQETQYF,TGTGCCATGGGAGGACTAGCGGGACAAGAGACCCAGTACTTC
TRBD2,TRBJ2-3,TRBV6-5,many,CASRGRPSTDTQYF,TGTGCCAGCCGCGGGAGGCCTAGCACAGATACGCAGTATTTT
NA,TRBJ1-2,TRBV19,many,CASSGRTAQFYGYTF,TGTGCCAGTAGTGGACGGACAGCCCAATTCTATGGCTACACCTTC
NA,TRBJ2-2,TRBV20-1,many,CSARGGGNTGELFF,TGCAGTGCTAGAGGTGGGGGGAACACCGGGGAGCTGTTTTTT
NA,TRBJ2-5,TRBV6-6,many,CASRGQLQETQYF,TGTGCCAGCAGAGGACAGCTCCAAGAGACCCAGTACTTC
TRBD2,TRBJ2-3,TRBV20-1,medium-sized,CSARDPSGGGTDTQYF,TGCAGTGCTAGAGACCCTAGCGGGGGGGGCACAGATACGCAGTATTTT
NA,TRBJ2-5,TRBV20-1,many,CSASRQGGPFETQYF,TGCAGTGCTAGCCGACAGGGAGGACCTTTTGAGACCCAGTACTTC
TRBD1,TRBJ1-2,TRBV20-1,many,CSAGNRDRGRGYTF,TGCAGTGCTGGAAACCGGGACAGGGGTCGGGGCTACACCTTC
NA,TRBJ2-7,TRBV4-1,many,CASSQNLLAGKRVYEQYF,TGCGCCAGCAGCCAAAATTTATTAGCTGGGAAGCGGGTCTACGAGCAGTACTTC
NA,TRBJ1-3,TRBV12-3/TRBV12-4,medium-sized,CASRLGRGVYRF,TGTGCCAGCAGGCTTGGCAGGGGCGTGTATCGGTTT
NA,TRBJ1-2,TRBV4-2,many,CASSSPIRAGRGGYTF,TGTGCCAGCAGCTCACCGATTAGGGCCGGGAGGGGTGGCTACACCTTC
NA,TRBJ1-6,TRBV6-5,many,CASRNNSPLHF,TGTGCCAGCAGGAACAACTCACCCCTCCACTTT
NA,TRBJ1-1,TRBV20-1,NA,CSASFNRNTEAFF,TGCAGTGCTAGTTTTAACAGGAACACTGAAGCTTTCTTT
TRBD1,TRBJ2-5,TRBV15,many,CATSGWDRGLQETQYF,TGTGCCACCAGCGGGTGGGACAGGGGACTCCAAGAGACCCAGTACTTC
NA,TRBJ2-3,TRBV4-3,NA,CASSPLLGQGDTQYF,TGCGCCAGCAGCCCTCTGCTGGGCCAGGGAGATACGCAGTATTTT
NA,TRBJ2-3,TRBV5-6,many,CASSSATDTQYF,TGTGCCAGCAGCTCAGCCACAGATACGCAGTATTTT
TRBD1,TRBJ2-3,TRBV13,many,CASSFDRGADTQYF,TGTGCCAGCAGCTTCGACAGGGGTGCAGATACGCAGTATTTT
TRBD1,TRBJ1-2,TRBV30,many,CAWIPGGRGYGYTF,TGTGCCTGGATCCCAGGGGGGCGTGGCTATGGCTACACCTTC
TRBD2,TRBJ2-1,TRBV18,many,CASSPLAGGGYNEQFF,TGTGCCAGCTCACCCCTTGCGGGGGGGGGTTACAATGAGCAGTTCTTC
TRBD2,TRBJ2-3,TRBV20-1,medium-sized,CSARLAGSSIF,TGCAGTGCTAGGCTAGCGGGCAGTTCCATTTTT